The T cell receptor (beta chain) under discussion was sequenced for a study of shared clonotypes between healthy human individuals. Study conclusions and caveats: What limited the represented genetic and exposure-history diversity was the small number of donors.

Notes on this clone: Antigen: not known.

Trimming took 4 bases from V and 4 from J; bases not matched to a gene: 6. The CDR3 is 15 amino acids. Germline V lookup: CDR1 MGHRA, CDR2 YSYEKL. Across several immunoSEQ plates, the genomic DNA of each subset was split evenly. The table came from immunoSEQ multiplex PCR; TCRdb's copy has only in-frame clones and leaves some out. The data show around 500,000 clones, roughly 77% seen once. The genes are TRBV4-1 and TRBJ2-3; 9 bases are shared with TRBD2. The sequencing input was PBMCs. The source is a woman between 40 and 55 years old in good health. Some clones in this sample may be carry-over from other donors' samples. The CDR3 DNA sequence: TGCGCCAGCAGCCGGCGGGAGGGCCTCGCAGATACGCAGTATTTT. Translation: CASSRREGLADTQYF.